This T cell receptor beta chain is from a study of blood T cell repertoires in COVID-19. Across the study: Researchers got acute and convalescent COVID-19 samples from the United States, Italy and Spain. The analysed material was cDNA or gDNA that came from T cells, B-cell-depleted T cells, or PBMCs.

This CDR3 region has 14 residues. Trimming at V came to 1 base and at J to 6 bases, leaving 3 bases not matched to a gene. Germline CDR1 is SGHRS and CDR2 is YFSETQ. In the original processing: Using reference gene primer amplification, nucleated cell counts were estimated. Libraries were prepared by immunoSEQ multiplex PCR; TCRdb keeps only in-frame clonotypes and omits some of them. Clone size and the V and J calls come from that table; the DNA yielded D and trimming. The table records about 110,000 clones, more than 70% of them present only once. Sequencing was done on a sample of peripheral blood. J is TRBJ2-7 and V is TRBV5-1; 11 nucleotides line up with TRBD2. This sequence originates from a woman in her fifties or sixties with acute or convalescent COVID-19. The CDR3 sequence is CASSLRLAGSEQYF. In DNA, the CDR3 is TGCGCCAGCAGCTTGAGACTAGCGGGATCCGAGCAGTACTTC. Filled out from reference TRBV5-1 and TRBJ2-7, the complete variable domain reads KAGVTQTPRYLIKTRGQQVTLSCSPISGHRSVSWYQQTPGQGLQFLFEYFSETQRNKGNFPGRFSGRQFSNSRSEMNVSTLELGDSALYLCASSLRLAGSEQYFGPGTRLTVT.